This TCR beta chain was identified during a study of beta chain features in type 1 diabetes. Study-wide results and limits: Among all four CD4+ subsets, Type 1 diabetes patients had TCRB CDR3s that were moderately but significantly shorter.

CDR1 and CDR2 (germline): LNHDA, SQIVND (reference sequence). The ends lost 6 bases at V and 6 bases at J; junction bases unmatched: 9. The CDR3 length is 14 residues. What was sequenced were expressed TCRB transcripts, since all of the isolated RNA had been reverse transcribed. The assay was immunoSEQ multiplex PCR, and TCRdb's table has in-frame clones only and misses some. The sample holds more than 250,000 clones, around 24% seen once. Every donor had blood drawn once into heparin, 100 to 150 mL on average. This clone came up a few times. The antigen is not known. Sequencing was performed on naive CD4+ T cells from blood. The chain combines TRBV19 with TRBJ2-7; 9 nucleotides align to TRBD2. This clonotype originated in a woman under 40 with type 1 diabetes. As DNA, the CDR3 is TGTGCCAGTAGACGGTCTAGCGGGAATGGCGAGCAGTACTTC. Protein sequence: CASRRSSGNGEQYF.